This T cell receptor (beta chain) was recorded in a study of blood T cell repertoires in COVID-19. About the research overall: Samples representing acute and convalescent COVID-19 were sourced from the United States, Italy and Spain. Sources were T cells, B-cell-depleted T cells, or PBMCs; the material itself was cDNA or gDNA.

Per the original data handling: By means of reference gene primer amplification, nucleated cell counts were estimated. Libraries were prepared by immunoSEQ multiplex PCR; TCRdb keeps only in-frame clonotypes and omits some of them. That table gives V, J and clone size, and the DNA gave D and trimming. The table lists fewer than 85,000 clones, about 70% of them singletons. CDR3 size: 13 residues. V was clipped by 5 bases and J by 10 bases, with 15 bases between them. CDR1 is SGHNT and CDR2 is YENEEA in the germline V gene. The sequenced material came from peripheral blood. V is TRBV11-3 and J is TRBJ2-1; D unresolved. This clonotype was obtained from a woman in her seventies with acute or convalescent COVID-19. The CDR3 sequence: CASSPDQPGEQFF. CDR3 DNA sequence: TGTGCCAGCAGCCCTGACCAGCCAGGCGAGCAGTTCTTC.